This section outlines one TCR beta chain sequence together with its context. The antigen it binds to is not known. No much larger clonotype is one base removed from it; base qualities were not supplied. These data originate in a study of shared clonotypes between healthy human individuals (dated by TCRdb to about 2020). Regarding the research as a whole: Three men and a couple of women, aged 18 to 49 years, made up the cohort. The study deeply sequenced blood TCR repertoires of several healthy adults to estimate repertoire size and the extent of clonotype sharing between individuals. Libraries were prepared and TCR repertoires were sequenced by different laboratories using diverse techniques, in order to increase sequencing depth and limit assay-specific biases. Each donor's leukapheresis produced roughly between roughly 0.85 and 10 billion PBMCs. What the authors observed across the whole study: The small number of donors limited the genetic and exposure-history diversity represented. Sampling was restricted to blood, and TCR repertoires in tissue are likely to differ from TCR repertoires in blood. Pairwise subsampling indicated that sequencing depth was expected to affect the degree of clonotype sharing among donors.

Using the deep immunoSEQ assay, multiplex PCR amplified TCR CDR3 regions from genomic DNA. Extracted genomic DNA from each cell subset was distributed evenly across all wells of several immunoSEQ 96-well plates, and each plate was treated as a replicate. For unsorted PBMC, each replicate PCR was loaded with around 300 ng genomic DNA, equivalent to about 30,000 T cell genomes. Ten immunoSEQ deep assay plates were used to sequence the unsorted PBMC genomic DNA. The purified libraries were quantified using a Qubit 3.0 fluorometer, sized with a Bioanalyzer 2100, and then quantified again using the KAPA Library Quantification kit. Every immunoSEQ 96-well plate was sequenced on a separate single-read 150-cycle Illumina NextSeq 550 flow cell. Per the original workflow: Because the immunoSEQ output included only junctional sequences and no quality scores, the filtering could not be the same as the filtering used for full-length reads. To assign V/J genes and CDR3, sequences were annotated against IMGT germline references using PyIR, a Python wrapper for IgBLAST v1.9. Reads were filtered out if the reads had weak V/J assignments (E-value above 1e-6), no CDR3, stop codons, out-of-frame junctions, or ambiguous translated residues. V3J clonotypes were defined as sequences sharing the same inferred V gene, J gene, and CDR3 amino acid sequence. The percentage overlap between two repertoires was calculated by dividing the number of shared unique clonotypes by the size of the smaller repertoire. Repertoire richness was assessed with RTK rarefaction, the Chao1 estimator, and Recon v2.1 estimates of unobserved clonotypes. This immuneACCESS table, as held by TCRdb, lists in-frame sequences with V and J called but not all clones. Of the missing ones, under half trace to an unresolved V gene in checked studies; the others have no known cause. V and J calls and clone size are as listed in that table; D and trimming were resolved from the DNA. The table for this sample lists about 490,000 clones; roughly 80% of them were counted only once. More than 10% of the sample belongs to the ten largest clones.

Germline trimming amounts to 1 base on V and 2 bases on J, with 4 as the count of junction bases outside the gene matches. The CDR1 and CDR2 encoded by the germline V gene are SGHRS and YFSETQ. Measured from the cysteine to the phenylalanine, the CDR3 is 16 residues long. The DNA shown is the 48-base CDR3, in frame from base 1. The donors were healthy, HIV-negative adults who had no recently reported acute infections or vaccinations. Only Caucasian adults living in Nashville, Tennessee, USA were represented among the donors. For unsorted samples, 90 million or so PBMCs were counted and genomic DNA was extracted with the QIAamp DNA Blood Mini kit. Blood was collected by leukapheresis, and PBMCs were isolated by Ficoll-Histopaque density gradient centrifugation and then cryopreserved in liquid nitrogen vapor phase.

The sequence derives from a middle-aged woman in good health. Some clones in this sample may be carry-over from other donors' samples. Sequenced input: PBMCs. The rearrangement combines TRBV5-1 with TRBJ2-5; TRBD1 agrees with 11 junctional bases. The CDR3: CASSLWGTGGQETQYF. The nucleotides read TGCGCCAGCAGCTTGTGGGGGACAGGGGGACAAGAGACCCAGTACTTC.